These 30 T cell receptor beta chains came from one sample sequenced in a study of low-dose radiotherapy and immunotherapy resistance in tumors. The time point is: after trial treatment. Described treatment: LDRT plus nivolumab, ipilimumab, low-dose cyclophosphamide and aspirin (RACIN trial). Covering alpha and beta chains, TRAV- and TRBV-specific primers were used for the first-strand cDNA. The PCR that amplified TCRs ran for approximately 18 cycles, relying on a constant-region primer and a V-primer adapter. MiXCR, applied by TCRdb to the reads, yields one record per CDR3 protein. The sample gives approximately 100,000 distinct CDR3 sequences, roughly 20% of which show up once; over 4% is in the top ten. The source material was PBMCs, sampled after low-dose radiotherapy plus immunotherapy. The receptors were gathered from a male donor with prostate cancer.

This clonotype was seen at least ten times. V and J are TRBV12-3 or TRBV12-4 and TRBJ2-3; D may match TRBD1 or TRBD2 (5 bases each). Trimming pared 1 base from V and 2 bases from J, leaving 7 bases between. CDR3 length equals 14 residues. CDR3 sequence: CASSLDGTTDTQYF. CDR3 bases: TGTGCCAGCAGTTTAGACGGGACCACAGATACGCAGTATTTT.

This clonotype is labeled medium-sized. The chain couples TRBV7-2 to TRBJ2-2; maybe TRBD1 (6 bases). There are 17 residues in the CDR3. Germline V lookup: CDR1 SGHTA, CDR2 FQGNSA. Deletions cut 5 bases from V and 0 bases from J, with 16 bases between. CDR3 DNA sequence: TGTGCCAGCAGCCCAGGGGTGGTAATCGCGAACACCGGGGAGCTGTTTTTT. Translated, it gives CASSPGVVIANTGELFF.

Ten or more counts support this clonotype. The chain joins TRBV12-3 or TRBV12-4 to TRBJ2-1; 9 bases map to TRBD2. V shed 3 bases and J 5 bases; nucleotides not matched to a gene: 5. This CDR3 region has 15 residues. The CDR3 nucleotides are TGTGCCAGCAGTTTGGTGGGCGGGGGGGACAATGAGCAGTTCTTC. It translates to CASSLVGGGDNEQFF.

As for this clonotype: This likely stems from a read error, as it lies one base from a far larger clone. The chain links TRBV9 to TRBJ2-5; no definite D call. The CDR3 spans 11 residues. Germline V lookup: CDR1 SGDLS, CDR2 YYNGEE. V was clipped by 3 bases and J by 11 bases, with 11 bases between them. DNA for the CDR3: TGTGCCAGCAGCGACCACAATGAGCAGTACTTC. Residues: CASSDHNEQYF.

This clonotype was recorded many times. The V and J genes are TRBV20-1 and TRBJ2-3; the D gene is possibly TRBD2 (5 bases). V lost 8 bases to trimming and J lost 4 bases, with 19 bases between them. The CDR3 spans 14 residues. Germline CDR1 DFQATT, CDR2 SNEGSKA (reference sequence). The CDR3 loop is CSPHSGVEADTQYF. The CDR3 nucleotides read TGCAGTCCCCATAGTGGGGTGGAGGCAGATACGCAGTATTTT.

This clonotype was detected many times. The V and J genes are TRBV20-1 and TRBJ2-4; D is possibly TRBD2 (5 bases). This CDR3 spans 15 amino acids. V lost 6 bases, J lost 3 bases, and 18 bases lay in between. The germline gives CDR1 DFQATT, CDR2 SNEGSKA (reference sequence). CDR3: CSADLSSRGKNIQYF. The CDR3 DNA is TGCAGTGCCGACCTTAGCAGTCGGGGCAAAAACATTCAGTACTTC.

This clonotype was seen at least ten times. The genes are TRBV7-9 and TRBJ2-3; 8 bases line up with TRBD1. V gave up 10 bases and J gave up 5 bases; unmatched junction bases: 8. The CDR3 contains 13 residues. Germline loops: CDR1 SEHNR, CDR2 FQNEAQ (reference sequence). The CDR3 region is CATPTGTGDTQYF. Here the CDR3 DNA reads TGTGCCACCCCTACAGGGACAGGAGATACGCAGTATTTT.

The chain links TRBV6-5 to TRBJ1-3; D uncertain. The CDR3 sequence is 15 residues long. Germline CDR1 reads MNHEY; CDR2 reads SVGAGI. The V end was cut by 6 bases, the J end by 2 bases, with 14 bases between. The CDR3 coding sequence is TGTGCCAGCAGCCTAAGACGGACTACTGGAAACACCATATATTTT. It translates to CASSLRRTTGNTIYF.

Note on this clonotype: Mismatch with germline at one junction end may stem from a read error. The V call is TRBV2, the J call TRBJ2-7; D ambiguous. The CDR3 runs to 14 residues. From germline, CDR1 is SNHLY and CDR2 FYNNEI. The CDR3 DNA sequence: TGTGCCAGCAGCCGTCCCGAAGCCCCCTACGAGCAGCACTTC. Residues: CASSRPEAPYEQHF. The full variable domain, its missing parts supplied by reference TRBV2 and TRBJ2-7, is EPEVTQTPSHQVTQMGQEVILRCVPISNHLYFYWYRQILGQKVEFLVSFYNNEISEKSEIFDDQFSVERPDGSNFTLKIRSTKLEDSAMYFCASSRPEAPYEQHFGPGTRLTVT.

There are a few counts of this clonotype. The V call is TRBV3-1, the J call TRBJ2-7; 8 positions agree with TRBD1. Germline assignment: CDR1 LGHDT and CDR2 YNNKEL (reference sequence). The CDR3 contains 16 residues. V was clipped by 0 bases and J by 6 bases; unmatched bases: 10. The CDR3 region has the DNA TGTGCCAGCAGCCAAGAGGTCAGGCAGGGGGCATTCGAGCAGTACTTC. This encodes CASSQEVRQGAFEQYF.

CDR3 nucleotides: TGTGCCAGCAGCCAGAGGCCGGGACAGGGGAACACAGATACGCAGTATTTT. Protein: CASSQRPGQGNTDTQYF. V usage is TRBV5-5 and J usage is TRBJ2-3; 10 bases map to TRBD1. The germline V gene encodes CDR1 SGHKS and CDR2 YYEKEE (reference sequence). The CDR3 length is 17 residues. With 4 bases clipped from V and 2 bases from J, the junction kept 10 bases outside the gene matches.

To note about this clonotype: One base separates it from a far larger clone, so it is likely a read error. The chain combines TRBV6-1 with TRBJ2-7; 9 positions agree with TRBD2. V was pared by 11 bases and J by 7 bases, with 12 bases of the junction left unmatched. CDR3 length: 13 amino acids. Germline V gene data show CDR1 as MNHNS and CDR2 as SASEGT. The CDR3 region is CAAVWTSAREQYF. As DNA, the CDR3 is TGTGCCGCCGTCTGGACTAGCGCCCGAGAGCAGTACTTC.

About this clonotype itself: A single base is all that separates this from a far larger clone, so a read error is likely. The chain is built from TRBV9 and TRBJ2-1; 10 positions match TRBD1. The V gene end was trimmed by 4 bases and the J gene end by 13 bases; junction bases not matched to a gene: 14. The CDR3 contains 15 residues. Germline V gene sequence: CDR1 SGDLS, CDR2 YYNGEE. In nucleotides, the CDR3 is TGTGCCAGCAGCACCCGGGACAGGGGTTTGGAGACCCAGTTCTTC. This gives the protein CASSTRDRGLETQFF.

There are many counts of this clonotype. The rearrangement links TRBV6-2 or TRBV6-3 to TRBJ1-1; 7 nucleotides match TRBD1. This CDR3 is built from 11 residues. The V gene's germline CDR1 is MNHEY and CDR2 SVGEGT. J lost 6 bases, V lost 8 bases, and 3 bases had no gene match. The CDR3 protein is CASAQGAEAFF. The CDR3 nucleotides are TGTGCCAGCGCCCAGGGGGCTGAAGCTTTCTTT.

The chain is built from TRBV24-1 and TRBJ2-2; D perhaps matches TRBD1 (5 bases). Germline CDR1 and CDR2: KGHDR and SFDVKD. CDR3 length: 14 residues. V was shortened by 1 base and J by 3 bases, with 5 bases between the two germline ends. The CDR3 coding sequence is TGTGCCACCAGTGATTTCAGGGACACCGGGGAGCTGTTTTTT. Amino acid sequence: CATSDFRDTGELFF.

This clonotype has a count of ten or more. The chain carries TRBV7-9 and TRBJ2-3, with D maybe TRBD2 (6 bases). The CDR3 has 12 amino acids. Trimming cost V 3 bases and J 9 bases, with 10 bases left between them. Germline V gene lookup returns CDR1 SEHNR and CDR2 FQNEAQ (reference sequence). The CDR3 region is CASSLGTATQYF. The CDR3 DNA sequence: TGTGCCAGCAGCTTGGGGACTGCCACGCAGTATTTT.

The table lists this clonotype with many counts. The chain couples TRBV13 to TRBJ2-6; TRBD1 might be the D (6 bases). Trimming shortened V by 5 bases and J by 0 bases, and 17 bases separated the two germline ends. This CDR3 has 18 residues. Germline V gene data show CDR1 as PRHDT and CDR2 as FYEKMQ (reference sequence). The CDR3 spells CASSQRTGYASGANVLTF. The DNA of the CDR3 is TGTGCCAGCAGCCAGAGAACAGGGTATGCCTCTGGGGCCAACGTCCTGACTTTC.

This clonotype has ten or more counts. This chain links TRBV5-1 with TRBJ2-7, with TRBD2 matching over 15 bases. The CDR3 is 17 amino acids. Germline values: CDR1 SGHRS, CDR2 YFSETQ. V lost 4 bases, J lost 0 bases, and 5 bases stayed unmatched. The CDR3: CASSTGLAGGLSYEQYF. The CDR3 DNA is TGCGCCAGCAGCACGGGACTAGCGGGGGGCCTCTCCTACGAGCAGTACTTC.

The V and J genes are TRBV7-2 and TRBJ1-5; D ambiguous. Trimming removed 2 bases from V and 0 bases from J, with 5 bases in between. The CDR3 is 14 amino acids. CDR1 is SGHTA and CDR2 is FQGNSA in the germline V gene. CDR3 residues: CASSLSYSNQPQHF. Here the CDR3 DNA reads TGTGCCAGCAGCTTAAGTTATAGCAATCAGCCCCAGCATTTT.

This clonotype showed up many times. This chain uses TRBV20-1 with TRBJ2-1; D is possibly TRBD2 (6 bases). V lost 1 base to trimming and J lost 6 bases, with 13 bases between them. The CDR3 sequence is 14 residues long. Germline V CDR1 and CDR2: DFQATT, SNEGSKA (reference sequence). CDR3 coding DNA: TGCAGTGCTAGAGTTCGTGGGGGACTCAATGAGCAGTTCTTC. Residues: CSARVRGGLNEQFF.

This clonotype was seen ten or more times. The genes are TRBV2 and TRBJ2-3; 14 bases fit TRBD2. V trimming: 7 bases; J trimming: 2 bases; junction bases outside the gene matches: 8. Germline V gene data show CDR1 as SNHLY and CDR2 as FYNNEI. The length of the CDR3 is 17 residues. CDR3 region: CASISVGLAGDTDTQYF. For the CDR3, the DNA is TGTGCCAGCATTTCGGTGGGACTAGCGGGGGACACAGATACGCAGTATTTT. Supplemented by reference TRBV2 and TRBJ2-3, the full variable domain reads EPEVTQTPSHQVTQMGQEVILRCVPISNHLYFYWYRQILGQKVEFLVSFYNNEISEKSEIFDDQFSVERPDGSNFTLKIRSTKLEDSAMYFCASISVGLAGDTDTQYFGPGTRLTVL.

The J gene is TRBJ2-3, the V gene TRBV6-2 or TRBV6-3; 8 bases map to TRBD1. J was trimmed by 2 bases and V by 6 bases; bases with no gene match: 1. The CDR3 runs 13 residues. The germline gives CDR1 MNHEY, CDR2 SVGEGT. CDR3 sequence reads: CASRDRATDTQYF. The CDR3 bases are TGTGCCAGCAGGGACAGGGCCACAGATACGCAGTATTTT.

This clonotype has ten or more counts. The rearrangement uses TRBV9 and TRBJ2-2; a weak D match, TRBD2 (6 bases). The length of the CDR3 is 15 residues. Germline V CDR1 and CDR2: SGDLS, YYNGEE. V shed 3 bases and J shed 3 bases, with 12 bases lying between them. CDR3 nucleotide sequence: TGTGCCAGCAGCGAAAGGACTATGCACACCGGGGAGCTGTTTTTT. Translation: CASSERTMHTGELFF.

This clonotype was picked up many times. DNA of the CDR3: TGTGCCAGCAGAGGGGTGGGTAGCGGGGGGTTTGAGCAGTTCTTC. This gives the protein CASRGVGSGGFEQFF. The chain recombines TRBV6-2 or TRBV6-3 with TRBJ2-1, with TRBD2 matching over 10 bases. CDR1 and CDR2 (germline): MNHEY, SVGEGT. The V and J ends lost 6 bases and 9 bases, in that order; junction bases with no gene match: 11. The CDR3 totals 15 residues.

This clonotype was counted ten times or more. CDR3 in amino acids: CASSIVLVNTEAFF. The CDR3 DNA reads TGTGCCAGTAGTATAGTACTGGTGAACACTGAAGCTTTCTTT. The gene calls are TRBV19 and TRBJ1-1; D is undetermined. Trimming left V 1 base short and J 0 bases short, with 6 bases between. Germline assignment: CDR1 LNHDA and CDR2 SQIVND (reference sequence). The CDR3 has 14 amino acids.

Ten or more counts support this clonotype. The V call is TRBV19, the J call TRBJ2-2; TRBD1 matches 7 bases. From germline, CDR1 is LNHDA and CDR2 SQIVND (reference sequence). There are 15 residues in the CDR3. After removal of 4 bases from V and 0 bases from J, the junction contained 2 bases not matched to a gene. The CDR3 nucleotides read TGTGCCAGTAGTAGGGGGACAGCGAACACCGGGGAGCTGTTTTTT. Translated: CASSRGTANTGELFF.

Many counts were recorded for this clonotype. CDR3 bases: TGCGCCAGCAGCCAAGGGGAGAGGGGCAGTACTACGTTCTTC. Amino acids: CASSQGERGSTTFF. This sequence joins TRBV4-1 and TRBJ2-1; D possibly matches TRBD1 or TRBD2 (5 bases each). The CDR3 covers 14 residues. Trimming removed 1 base from V and 15 bases from J, with 19 bases in between. Germline CDR1 is MGHRA and CDR2 is YSYEKL.

The CDR3 DNA sequence: TGTGCCAGCACCCCTAGGAGCGGGGGTGGGACCGGGGAGCTGTTTTTT. It specifies CASTPRSGGGTGELFF. The J gene is TRBJ2-2, the V gene TRBV6-8; 8 bases line up with TRBD2. J gave up 5 bases and V 7 bases, and 12 bases lay outside the gene matches. This CDR3 has 16 amino acids. Germline V lookup: CDR1 MNHGY, CDR2 SAAAGT.

This clonotype was seen ten or more times. The chain couples TRBV2 to TRBJ2-7; D not certain. Germline values: CDR1 SNHLY, CDR2 FYNNEI. The CDR3 is 14 residues long. V gave up 8 bases and J gave up 3 bases, with 17 bases separating them. The CDR3 protein is CASPSGPPNYEQYF. DNA of the CDR3: TGTGCCAGCCCTTCCGGGCCCCCCAACTACGAGCAGTACTTC.

This clonotype showed up many times. The chain joins TRBV29-1 to TRBJ2-5, with 7 bases lining up with TRBD2. The ends lost 2 bases at V and 7 bases at J; junction bases unmatched: 1. The length of the CDR3 is 11 residues. CDR1 is SQVTM, CDR2 ANQGSEA, per germline. The CDR3 DNA is TGCAGCGTTGAACGCGGGGGGACCCAGTACTTC. It encodes CSVERGGTQYF. Variable domain in full (rest from reference TRBV29-1 and TRBJ2-5): SAVISQKPSRDICQRGTSLTIQCQVDSQVTMMFWYRQQPGQSLTLIATANQGSEATYESGFVIDKFPISRPNLTFSTLTVSNMSPEDSSIYLCSVERGGTQYFGPGTRLLVL.